The 8 T cell receptor beta chains below were found in one sample sequenced in a study of OX40 agonist ivuxolimab in advanced cancers. Profiling relied on immunoSEQ multiplex PCR, and the TCRdb table lists in-frame clones only, not all of them. The table shows tens of thousands of clones, with 70% to 90% occurring only once. The sequenced sample was CD4+ or CD8+ T cells sorted from blood, obtained in a trial of the OX40 agonist ivuxolimab. The receptors derive from an adult with an advanced solid tumor such as melanoma, head and neck, liver or kidney cancer.

The chain is built from TRBV5-1 and TRBJ2-7, with D perhaps being TRBD1 or TRBD2 (5 bases each). V lost 5 bases to trimming and J lost 2 bases, with 17 bases between them. The CDR3 has 15 residues. CDR1 and CDR2 (germline): SGHRS, YFSETQ. In DNA, the CDR3 is TGCGCCAGCAGTTCCGGGACCGGGACCCCCTACGAGCAGTACTTC. Residues: CASSSGTGTPYEQYF.

This chain links TRBV4-1 with TRBJ1-5; TRBD1 agrees at 9 bases. Per germline, CDR1 MGHRA and CDR2 YSYEKL. The J segment lost 3 bases and the V segment lost 3 bases, leaving 6 bases of the junction unmatched. The CDR3 sequence is 16 residues long. DNA of the CDR3: TGCGCCAGCAGCCATGCGGACAGGGGTGTCAATCAGCCCCAGCATTTT. Its protein product is CASSHADRGVNQPQHF.

The CDR3 nucleotides are TGTGCCAGCAGTACCCCGACAGATACCCGAGCTTTCTTT. Translation: CASSTPTDTRAFF. The chain recombines TRBV28 with TRBJ1-1, with D possibly being TRBD1 (5 bases). There are 13 residues in the CDR3. From germline, CDR1 is MDHEN and CDR2 SYDVKM. Trimming removed 5 bases at V and 10 bases at J, with 17 bases between.

The gene calls are TRBV5-4 and TRBJ2-5; a possible D gene is TRBD1 (5 bases). This CDR3 contains 15 residues. The germline CDR1 and CDR2 sequences are SGHNT and YYREEE (reference sequence). V lost 0 bases to trimming and J lost 5 bases, with 14 bases between them. The CDR3 nucleotides read TGTGCCAGCAGCTTGGTGGCAGGGAAGATGGAGACCCAGTACTTC. Protein product: CASSLVAGKMETQYF.

The chain carries TRBV28 and TRBJ1-1; perhaps TRBD1 as D (6 bases). This CDR3 spans 11 amino acids. Trimming left V 5 bases short and J 14 bases short, with 15 bases between. Germline CDR1 and CDR2: MDHEN and SYDVKM. The CDR3 spells CASSNRAGSFF. The CDR3 DNA reads TGTGCCAGCAGTAACAGGGCCGGCAGCTTCTTT.

This rearrangement joins TRBV7-9 to TRBJ2-1; 12 nucleotides agree with TRBD2. The junction had 6 bases not matched to a gene; V was cut back by 0 bases and J by 15 bases. This CDR3 has 14 amino acids. Germline V gene data show CDR1 as SEHNR and CDR2 as FQNEAQ (reference sequence). The CDR3 nucleotides are TGTGCCAGCAGCTTAGCCCTAGCGGGAGGGCCGGTGTTCTTC. It encodes CASSLALAGGPVFF.

This clone was detected a few times. This chain connects TRBV30 to TRBJ2-5; no clear D gene. This CDR3 is built from 13 residues. The V gene's germline CDR1 is GTSNPN and CDR2 SVGIG (reference sequence). The V end lost 4 bases, the J end lost 3 bases, and 12 bases lay between the germline ends. The DNA for the CDR3 is TGTGCCTGGAACGGGTTAATCGAAGAGACCCAGTACTTC. It translates to CAWNGLIEETQYF.

This clone appeared once. This rearrangement joins TRBV29-1 to TRBJ2-5, with 9 positions matching TRBD1. The CDR3 covers 13 residues. Germline CDR1 SQVTM, CDR2 ANQGSEA. Unmatched junction bases numbered 6, after V lost 4 bases and J lost 6 bases. The CDR3 sequence: CSVGGQGGKTQYF. CDR3 in DNA: TGCAGCGTTGGGGGACAGGGAGGGAAGACCCAGTACTTC. Full variable domain (rest looked up from reference TRBV29-1 and TRBJ2-5): SAVISQKPSRDICQRGTSLTIQCQVDSQVTMMFWYRQQPGQSLTLIATANQGSEATYESGFVIDKFPISRPNLTFSTLTVSNMSPEDSSIYLCSVGGQGGKTQYFGPGTRLLVL.